What follows are 30 T cell receptor beta chains derived from one specimen sequenced in a study of blood T cell repertoires in COVID-19. The data were produced by immunoSEQ multiplex PCR, yet TCRdb's version contains in-frame clones alone and is incomplete. The data show 110,000 or so clones, around 84% seen once. The sample consisted of peripheral blood. The receptors here all came from a human donor in a cohort sampled during active COVID-19.

The rearrangement uses TRBV30 and TRBJ2-3; D tentatively reads TRBD1 or TRBD2 (5 bases each). This CDR3 is 11 amino acids long. The germline V gene encodes CDR1 GTSNPN and CDR2 SVGIG (reference sequence). With 5 bases removed from V and 3 bases from J, the gap between germline ends came to 6 bases. CDR3 sequence reads: CAWEGTDTQYF. The DNA of the CDR3 is TGTGCCTGGGAGGGGACAGATACGCAGTATTTT. Using reference TRBV30 and TRBJ2-3 for the parts outside the CDR3, the full variable domain is SQTIHQWPATLVQPVGSPLSLECTVEGTSNPNLYWYRQAAGRGLQLLFYSVGIGQISSEVPQNLSASRPQDRQFILSSKKLLLSDSGFYLCAWEGTDTQYFGPGTRLTVL.

This clone was seen only a few times. Here the CDR3 reads CASSVTRDRGNTGELFF. CDR3 DNA: TGTGCCAGCAGCGTAACCCGGGACAGGGGTAACACCGGGGAGCTGTTTTTT. This sequence joins TRBV9 and TRBJ2-2; 10 bases match TRBD1. In germline, CDR1 is SGDLS, CDR2 YYNGEE. The CDR3 runs 17 residues. Germline trimming cut 1 base from V and 2 bases from J; bases unmatched to any gene: 5.

On this clone itself: At one end the junction does not follow the germline gene, possibly because of a read error. CDR3 DNA: TGTGCCAGCAGCGAAGGGACAGGGCTTGGAGAGACCCAGTACTTC. Residues: CASSEGTGLGETQYF. The chain has TRBV6-1 and TRBJ2-5, with TRBD1 matching over 9 bases. The CDR3 length is 15 residues. Germline values: CDR1 MNHNS, CDR2 SASEGT.

The rearrangement uses TRBV7-2 and TRBJ2-7, with 7 bases identical to TRBD1. This CDR3 is 14 amino acids long. In germline, CDR1 is SGHTA, CDR2 FQGNSA. V was clipped by 2 bases and J by 6 bases; unmatched bases: 7. The CDR3 bases are TGTGCCAGCAGCTTATTGCTCAGGGGGATCGAGCAGTACTTC. This sequence encodes CASSLLLRGIEQYF.

This chain connects TRBV4-3 to TRBJ2-7; 7 bases fit TRBD1. The CDR3 extends over 14 amino acids. The V gene end was trimmed by 1 base and the J gene end by 3 bases; junction bases not matched to a gene: 3. From germline, CDR1 is LGHNA and CDR2 YSLEER. Here the CDR3 reads CASSQVGTDYEQYF. The CDR3 coding sequence is TGCGCCAGCAGCCAAGTCGGGACAGACTACGAGCAGTACTTC.

V gene TRBV14 combines with J gene TRBJ2-5; no clear D gene. Trimming took 3 bases from V and 5 from J, leaving 4 bases between them. Germline V gene data show CDR1 as SGHDN and CDR2 as FVKESK. This CDR3 region has 11 residues. CDR3 sequence reads: CASSHMETQYF. The CDR3 region has the DNA TGTGCCAGCAGCCATATGGAGACCCAGTACTTC.

This clone has a single count. The V and J genes are TRBV23-1 and TRBJ1-2; 7 nucleotides match TRBD1. TRBV23-1 is reported as an ORF; its role is uncertain. The V segment lost 6 bases and the J segment 5 bases; nucleotides outside the gene matches: 6. The CDR3 length is 13 residues. This CDR3 reads CASRPDRVYGYTF. In DNA form, the CDR3 reads TGCGCCAGCAGACCAGACAGGGTGTATGGCTACACCTTC.

The table lists this clone with a count of one. J is TRBJ2-3 and V is TRBV6-4, with D perhaps matching TRBD2 (5 bases). CDR3 size: 15 residues. Germline CDR1 reads MRHNA; CDR2 reads SNTAGT. Trimming pared 5 bases from V and 4 bases from J, leaving 16 bases between. In DNA form, the CDR3 reads TGTGCCAGCAGTTCCTCGAGGGCGCGGGCAGATACGCAGTATTTT. It specifies CASSSSRARADTQYF.

The chain couples TRBV5-1 to TRBJ2-7, with 8 bases lining up with TRBD2. Unmatched junction bases numbered 3, after V lost 5 bases and J lost 2 bases. The germline gives CDR1 SGHRS, CDR2 YFSETQ. The CDR3 contains 13 residues. The CDR3 loop reads CASRAGGPYEQYF. In nucleotides, the CDR3 is TGCGCCAGCAGGGCGGGGGGCCCCTACGAGCAGTACTTC.

The chain is built from TRBV19 and TRBJ1-4; D gene unclear. The CDR3 consists of 15 residues. V lost 3 bases, J lost 8 bases, and 16 bases lay in between. Germline V gene sequence: CDR1 LNHDA, CDR2 SQIVND (reference sequence). CDR3 loop: CASSMSSTLFEKLFF. CDR3 sequence (DNA): TGTGCCAGTAGTATGTCTTCTACTCTTTTCGAAAAACTGTTTTTT. Full variable domain (remainder filled in from reference TRBV19 and TRBJ1-4): DGGITQSPKYLFRKEGQNVTLSCEQNLNHDAMYWYRQDPGQGLRLIYYSQIVNDFQKGDIAEGYSVSREKKESFPLTVTSAQKNPTAFYLCASSMSSTLFEKLFFGSGTQLSVL.

The CDR3 reads CASSEVAGERYEQFF. The CDR3, as DNA: TGTGCCAGCAGTGAAGTGGCAGGGGAGCGTTATGAGCAGTTCTTC. J is TRBJ2-1 and V is TRBV6-1, with TRBD1 as a possible D gene (6 bases). Between the trimmed V and J ends, which lost 1 base and 8 bases, there was a span of 15 bases. The germline V gene has CDR1 MNHNS and CDR2 SASEGT. This CDR3 has 15 residues.

This rearrangement joins TRBV13 to TRBJ1-2; 9 bases fit TRBD1. The V gene's germline CDR1 is PRHDT and CDR2 FYEKMQ (reference sequence). With V trimmed by 3 bases and J by 3 bases, 5 bases remained unmatched. This CDR3 region has 15 residues. The CDR3 here is CASSFYRGRDYGYTF. DNA for the CDR3: TGTGCCAGCAGCTTCTACAGGGGGCGAGACTATGGCTACACCTTC.

This chain connects TRBV25-1 to TRBJ2-7, with unresolved D. The CDR3 runs 14 residues. CDR1 and CDR2 (germline): MGHDK, SYGVNS. The V and J ends lost 2 bases and 5 bases respectively, with 13 bases between them. The CDR3 DNA follows: TGTGCCAGCAGTGAAAACACGTTCGTCCACGAGCAGTACTTC. As protein: CASSENTFVHEQYF.

The chain recombines TRBV11-2 with TRBJ2-7; possible D gene TRBD1, 6 bases. Germline V gene data show CDR1 as SGHAT and CDR2 as FQNNGV. Trimming took 5 bases from V and 6 from J, leaving 17 bases between them. CDR3 length: 14 amino acids. In DNA form, the CDR3 reads TGTGCCAGCAGCCCCAGGGGTGTGAAGGGCGAGCAGTACTTC. It specifies CASSPRGVKGEQYF.

The chain has TRBV21-1 and TRBJ2-2; the table names TRBD1, a call not compared with the DNA. TRBV21-1 constitutes a pseudogene. The CDR3 contains 16 residues. The CDR3 DNA reads as TGTGCCAGCAGCTCCAGGACAAACGCGAACACCGGGGAGCTGTTTTTT. Protein product: CASSSRTNANTGELFF.

This sequence joins TRBV2 and TRBJ1-4, with 7 bases fitting TRBD1. CDR1 is SNHLY and CDR2 is FYNNEI in the germline V gene. Trimming at V came to 6 bases and at J to 6 bases, leaving 10 bases not matched to a gene. The CDR3 runs to 15 residues. CDR3 nucleotides: TGTGCCAGCAGACTACGGACAGGAGGAGATGAAAAACTGTTTTTT. Its translation is CASRLRTGGDEKLFF.

Only a few counts were recorded for this clone. The chain combines TRBV24-1 with TRBJ2-3; maybe TRBD2 (6 bases). Between the trimmed V and J ends, which lost 4 bases and 4 bases, there was a span of 11 bases. The CDR3 contains 14 residues. CDR1 and CDR2 (germline): KGHDR, SFDVKD. CDR3 nucleotide sequence: TGTGCCACCAGTGACGCAATAGCGGCAGATACGCAGTATTTT. Protein: CATSDAIAADTQYF.

This chain connects TRBV24-1 to TRBJ1-2; D gene unclear. Per the germline V gene, CDR1 is KGHDR and CDR2 is SFDVKD. V gave up 4 bases and J gave up 3 bases, with 5 bases separating them. There are 12 residues in the CDR3. The CDR3 sequence is CATSDPYYGYTF. CDR3 bases: TGTGCCACCAGTGACCCGTACTATGGCTACACCTTC.

DNA for the CDR3: TGTGCCAGCAGCAAGGACAGCGCAACTAATGAAAAACTGTTTTTT. Translated: CASSKDSATNEKLFF. The chain joins TRBV7-2 to TRBJ1-4; D is perhaps TRBD1 (6 bases). The V end lost 5 bases, the J end lost 0 bases, and 10 bases lay between the germline ends. CDR1 is SGHTA, CDR2 FQGNSA, per germline. The CDR3 runs to 15 residues.

The sample holds one count of this clone. This rearrangement joins TRBV28 to TRBJ2-1, with TRBD1 matching 7 bases. The junction had 10 bases not matched to a gene; V was cut back by 3 bases and J by 8 bases. Germline-derived CDR1 and CDR2 are MDHEN and SYDVKM. The CDR3 spans 15 residues. CDR3 protein: CASSLVSTGKDEQFF. The CDR3 region has the DNA TGTGCCAGCAGTTTGGTTTCGACAGGGAAGGATGAGCAGTTCTTC.

This rearrangement joins TRBV6-6 to TRBJ2-5; D possibly corresponds to TRBD1 (5 bases). The CDR3 has 13 residues. Trimming removed 6 bases from V and 1 base from J, with 9 bases in between. Germline V lookup: CDR1 MNHNY, CDR2 SVGAGI (reference sequence). The CDR3 is CASRTDSQETQYF. The CDR3 region has the DNA TGTGCCAGCAGAACTGACAGCCAAGAGACCCAGTACTTC.

The V and J genes are TRBV6-2 or TRBV6-3 and TRBJ2-3, with D possibly being TRBD1 (6 bases). CDR3 length: 16 residues. V dropped 6 bases and J dropped 0 bases, with 16 bases sitting between them. Germline CDR1 is MNHEY and CDR2 is SVGEGT. CDR3 sequence reads: CASSDPAGTSTDTQYF. The CDR3 DNA is TGTGCCAGCAGCGACCCGGCAGGGACAAGCACAGATACGCAGTATTTT.

The genes are TRBV6-1 and TRBJ1-2, with D perhaps matching TRBD1 (5 bases). This CDR3 contains 14 residues. Germline V lookup: CDR1 MNHNS, CDR2 SASEGT. Trimming stripped 1 base from V and 4 bases from J, with 10 bases between. CDR3 loop: CASSEGPGSYGYTF. DNA for the CDR3: TGTGCCAGCAGTGAAGGTCCAGGGTCCTATGGCTACACCTTC.

This clone was detected once. The chain recombines TRBV11-2 with TRBJ1-2, with TRBD1 matching 7 bases. The V gene's germline CDR1 is SGHAT and CDR2 FQNNGV. V shed 5 bases and J 2 bases; nucleotides not matched to a gene: 2. The CDR3 covers 13 residues. The CDR3 is CASSRTGNYGYTF. DNA of the CDR3: TGTGCCAGCAGCCGGACAGGCAACTATGGCTACACCTTC.

The chain couples TRBV29-1 to TRBJ1-2; D not certain. Germline values: CDR1 SQVTM, CDR2 ANQGSEA. CDR3 length: 11 amino acids. Here the CDR3 DNA reads TGCACCAGTTACAGTAACTATGGCTACACCTTC. Its translation: CTSYSNYGYTF.

The gene calls are TRBV11-2 and TRBJ1-6, with 7 bases lining up with TRBD1. Trimming took 5 bases from V and 9 from J; bases not matched to a gene: 10. This CDR3 is 15 amino acids long. Germline V gene sequence: CDR1 SGHAT, CDR2 FQNNGV. The CDR3 coding sequence is TGTGCCAGCAGCCAAAGGACAGGCAAAGGTTCACCCCTCCACTTT. This encodes CASSQRTGKGSPLHF.

The chain links TRBV6-5 to TRBJ2-1; 7 bases fit TRBD2. Per germline, CDR1 MNHEY and CDR2 SVGAGI. Trimming took 10 bases from V and 5 from J; bases not matched to a gene: 14. The CDR3 is 15 residues long. The DNA for the CDR3 is TGTGCCAACAAGAGGACCGGGACTACCAACAATGAGCAGTTCTTC. As protein: CANKRTGTTNNEQFF.

The V gene is TRBV9, the J gene TRBJ2-3; D remains ambiguous. The CDR3 totals 12 residues. The V end lost 0 bases, the J end lost 6 bases, and 5 bases lay between the germline ends. Looked up from germline, CDR1 is SGDLS and CDR2 is YYNGEE. CDR3 sequence (DNA): TGTGCCAGCAGCGTAGAACTGGATACGCAGTATTTT. Its protein product is CASSVELDTQYF.

This chain connects TRBV7-9 to TRBJ2-1; maybe TRBD2 (7 bases). Germline V gene lookup returns CDR1 SEHNR and CDR2 FQNEAQ (reference sequence). Trimming shortened V by 2 bases and J by 1 base, and 12 bases separated the two germline ends. The CDR3 is made up of 16 amino acids. Written as DNA, the CDR3 is TGTGCCAGCAGCTTATACGGGGGGCCTTCCTACAATGAGCAGTTCTTC. It is translated as CASSLYGGPSYNEQFF.

DNA for the CDR3: TGCAGTGCTAGTGTGCCGGGGGTCGAAAAACTGTTTTTT. Translated: CSASVPGVEKLFF. The V gene is TRBV20-1, the J gene TRBJ1-4; D may be TRBD1 (5 bases). The CDR3 consists of 13 residues. Deletions cut 3 bases from V and 8 bases from J, with 13 bases between. Germline CDR1 reads DFQATT; CDR2 reads SNEGSKA (reference sequence).